The 25 T cell receptor beta chains reported below all come from one sample, sequenced in a study of T cells after yellow fever vaccination (dated by TCRdb to about 2019). The sample's treatment or condition, from its label and the paper: live attenuated yellow fever vaccine strain. Library construction relied on 5' RACE. The sample was run on an Illumina HiSeq 2500. TCRdb redid the processing of the public reads, applying fastp at Q25 and MiXCR, and retained in-frame beta chains. Every distinct CDR3 protein forms one entry, paired with its most common genes and DNA. The sample table records some 550,000 distinct CDR3 sequences; about 19% of these occur just once. Approximately 14% of the sample is held by the ten biggest clonotypes. The sample consisted of PBMCs, taken 15 days after the yellow fever booster vaccination. The receptors come from a man younger than 45 who received the YFV17D yellow fever vaccine.

This clonotype was detected only a few times. This chain uses TRBV7-6 with TRBJ2-5, with D possibly being TRBD1 (5 bases). The CDR3 runs to 17 residues. Trimming removed 5 bases at V and 5 bases at J, with 24 bases between. The germline gives CDR1 SGHVS, CDR2 FNYEAQ. CDR3 protein: CASSPPRGSRLMETQYF. CDR3 nucleotide sequence: TGTGCCAGCAGCCCCCCTAGGGGCAGTCGATTGATGGAGACCCAGTACTTC. Looking up the rest from reference TRBV7-6 and TRBJ2-5 gives the full variable domain: GAGVSQSPRYKVTKRGQDVALRCDPISGHVSLYWYRQALGQGPEFLTYFNYEAQQDKSGLPNDRFSAERPEGSISTLTIQRTEQRDSAMYRCASSPPRGSRLMETQYFGPGTRLLVL.

This clonotype was counted between two and nine times. The chain joins TRBV7-2 to TRBJ2-3, with 7 positions matching TRBD2. The CDR3 is 16 amino acids. Germline CDR1 is SGHTA and CDR2 is FQGNSA. V was pared by 3 bases and J by 0 bases, with 6 bases of the junction left unmatched. CDR3 DNA sequence: TGTGCCAGCAGCTTTGGGGGGGGAACTAGCACAGATACGCAGTATTTT. Its translation is CASSFGGGTSTDTQYF. Combining the CDR3 with reference TRBV7-2 and TRBJ2-3 gives the whole variable domain GAGVSQSPSNKVTEKGKDVELRCDPISGHTALYWYRQSLGQGLEFLIYFQGNSAPDKSGLPSDRFSAERTGGSVSTLTIQRTQQEDSAVYLCASSFGGGTSTDTQYFGPGTRLTVL.

This clonotype has only a few counts. The CDR3 region is CSAGPGANEQFF. DNA for the CDR3: TGCAGCGCAGGGCCCGGGGCGAATGAGCAGTTCTTC. This chain uses TRBV29-1 with TRBJ2-1; D assignment may be TRBD1 or TRBD2 (5 bases each). The CDR3 runs to 12 residues. Trimming pared 7 bases from V and 7 bases from J, leaving 14 bases between. Germline V lookup: CDR1 SQVTM, CDR2 ANQGSEA.

The chain uses TRBV6-1 and TRBJ1-6, with a tentative D call TRBD1 (5 bases). V lost 6 bases to trimming and J lost 8 bases, with 17 bases between them. CDR3 length: 15 amino acids. Germline CDR1 is MNHNS and CDR2 is SASEGT. The chain's CDR3 is CASSPRGEGDSPLHF. In DNA form, the CDR3 reads TGTGCCAGCAGCCCCCGAGGGGAAGGGGATTCACCCCTCCACTTT.

This chain links TRBV20-1 with TRBJ2-3; D remains ambiguous. This CDR3 has 14 residues. CDR1 is DFQATT, CDR2 SNEGSKA, per germline (reference sequence). V was pared by 3 bases and J by 0 bases, with 10 bases between. CDR3: CSARPVSSTDTQYF. In nucleotides, the CDR3 is TGCAGTGCTAGGCCGGTTTCTAGCACAGATACGCAGTATTTT.

This clonotype has only a few counts. The chain recombines TRBV6-2 or TRBV6-3 with TRBJ2-1; 15 bases agree with TRBD2. This CDR3 is built from 15 residues. From germline, CDR1 is MNHEY and CDR2 SVGEGT. Trimming cost V 5 bases and J 11 bases; bases outside gene matches: 7. This chain's CDR3 is CASSPGLAGGDQQFF. The CDR3 region has the DNA TGTGCCAGCAGTCCCGGACTAGCGGGAGGGGATCAGCAGTTCTTC.

This clonotype showed up just a few times. CDR3 loop: CASSLEGQGYEKLFF. In nucleotides, the CDR3 is TGCGCCAGCAGCTTGGAGGGACAGGGGTATGAAAAACTGTTTTTT. The chain uses TRBV5-1 and TRBJ1-4; 10 positions match TRBD1. CDR1 SGHRS and CDR2 YFSETQ come from the germline V gene. CDR3 size: 15 residues. The V and J ends lost 0 bases and 6 bases, in that order; junction bases with no gene match: 2.

The V call is TRBV20-1, the J call TRBJ2-4; no firm D call. Germline CDR1 DFQATT, CDR2 SNEGSKA (reference sequence). The CDR3 loop spans 14 amino acids. V lost 6 bases to trimming and J lost 9 bases, with 21 bases between them. DNA of the CDR3: TGCAGTGCGGAACTGGACGGTGGAATCGGCATTCAGTACTTC. It specifies CSAELDGGIGIQYF.

This clonotype was detected only once. The chain links TRBV20-1 to TRBJ2-1, with D possibly TRBD2 on 6 matching bases. Per germline, CDR1 DFQATT and CDR2 SNEGSKA (reference sequence). The CDR3 runs 14 residues. V shed 2 bases and J shed 7 bases, with 15 bases lying between them. The CDR3 sequence: CSARRRESGNEQFF. The CDR3 DNA reads TGCAGTGCTAGACGTCGGGAGTCAGGGAATGAGCAGTTCTTC.

This clonotype appeared a few times. For the CDR3, the DNA is TGCAGTGCTATCCTTCCAGGCGTTACCGGGGAGCTGTTTTTT. Translation gives CSAILPGVTGELFF. The chain combines TRBV20-1 with TRBJ2-2, with D unclear. V was shortened by 4 bases and J by 5 bases, with 14 bases between the two germline ends. The CDR3 length is 14 residues. Germline V gene sequence: CDR1 DFQATT, CDR2 SNEGSKA (reference sequence).

The chain is built from TRBV20-1 and TRBJ2-7; TRBD2 matches 13 bases. V was clipped by 1 base and J by 3 bases; unmatched bases: 6. The CDR3 consists of 16 residues. The germline V gene has CDR1 DFQATT and CDR2 SNEGSKA (reference sequence). DNA for the CDR3: TGCAGTGCTAGAGCTCGGACTAGCGGGAGTTACTACGAGCAGTACTTC. Its protein product is CSARARTSGSYYEQYF.

This clonotype was seen more than once but under ten times. The chain is built from TRBV7-2 and TRBJ1-3; unclear D gene. V was cut by 1 base and J by 7 bases, with 11 bases left in between. Germline V gene lookup returns CDR1 SGHTA and CDR2 FQGNSA. The CDR3 spans 14 residues. The CDR3 spells CASSLEGGWNTIYF. The CDR3, as DNA: TGTGCCAGCAGCTTAGAGGGCGGGTGGAACACCATATATTTT.

This chain joins TRBV5-1 and TRBJ2-5, with 7 nucleotides matching TRBD1. Germline V gene lookup returns CDR1 SGHRS and CDR2 YFSETQ. This CDR3 region has 14 residues. V shed 4 bases and J 5 bases; nucleotides not matched to a gene: 8. DNA for the CDR3: TGCGCCAGCAGCGATGGGACAGCCACGGAGACCCAGTACTTC. It encodes CASSDGTATETQYF. Full variable domain (remainder filled in from reference TRBV5-1 and TRBJ2-5): KAGVTQTPRYLIKTRGQQVTLSCSPISGHRSVSWYQQTPGQGLQFLFEYFSETQRNKGNFPGRFSGRQFSNSRSEMNVSTLELGDSALYLCASSDGTATETQYFGPGTRLLVL.

This chain uses TRBV5-1 with TRBJ1-1, with 9 bases aligning to TRBD1. J lost 6 bases, V lost 3 bases, and 6 bases had no gene match. The CDR3 spans 14 residues. CDR1 is SGHRS and CDR2 is YFSETQ in the germline V gene. CDR3: CASSSGQGSAEAFF. The CDR3 region has the DNA TGCGCCAGCAGCTCGGGACAGGGTAGCGCTGAAGCTTTCTTT.

The V gene is TRBV29-1, the J gene TRBJ1-1; possible D gene TRBD1, 5 bases. The CDR3 length is 11 residues. CDR1 and CDR2 (germline): SQVTM, ANQGSEA. V shed 7 bases and J shed 6 bases, with 12 bases lying between them. The CDR3 region is CSGRGLSEAFF. In DNA, the CDR3 is TGCAGCGGGAGGGGTCTGTCTGAAGCTTTCTTT.

The V and J genes are TRBV10-1 and TRBJ2-3, with TRBD2 as a possible D gene (5 bases). V was trimmed by 4 bases and J by 4 bases, leaving 9 bases between them. This CDR3 is 13 amino acids long. Germline CDR1 reads WNHNN; CDR2 reads SYGVQD (reference sequence). The chain's CDR3 is CASSVEGPDTQYF. The CDR3 region has the DNA TGCGCCAGCAGTGTCGAGGGTCCAGATACGCAGTATTTT.

The table lists this clonotype with a few counts. The rearrangement uses TRBV6-5 and TRBJ2-6; 9 bases agree with TRBD2. Germline-derived CDR1 and CDR2 are MNHEY and SVGAGI. The V gene end was trimmed by 0 bases and the J gene end by 0 bases; junction bases not matched to a gene: 0. The CDR3 totals 17 residues. In DNA, the CDR3 is TGTGCCAGCAGTTACTCTAGCGGGAGCTCTGGGGCCAACGTCCTGACTTTC. As protein: CASSYSSGSSGANVLTF.

The J gene is TRBJ2-6, the V gene TRBV20-1, with 7 bases lining up with TRBD2. V lost 0 bases, J lost 0 bases, and 8 bases stayed unmatched. The CDR3 spans 18 residues. Germline V gene lookup returns CDR1 DFQATT and CDR2 SNEGSKA (reference sequence). Here the CDR3 DNA reads TGCAGTGCTAGAGATCCGTCGACTAGCAGCTCTGGGGCCAACGTCCTGACTTTC. Translated, it gives CSARDPSTSSSGANVLTF.

A few counts support this clonotype. CDR3 region: CASSHTSSGANVLTF. The CDR3 DNA reads TGCGCCAGCAGCCACACCTCCTCTGGGGCCAACGTCCTGACTTTC. The chain has TRBV5-1 and TRBJ2-6, with D hard to call. The ends were cut back, 4 bases at V and 0 bases at J, with 8 bases in the middle. This CDR3 is 15 amino acids long. Germline values: CDR1 SGHRS, CDR2 YFSETQ.

This clonotype turned up a few times. This sequence joins TRBV30 and TRBJ2-3; either TRBD1 or TRBD2 may fit D (6 bases each). This CDR3 is built from 12 residues. Germline V gene sequence: CDR1 GTSNPN, CDR2 SVGIG (reference sequence). The CDR3 reads CSGAASTDTQYF. The CDR3 DNA reads TGTTCGGGGGCGGCTAGCACAGATACGCAGTATTTT.

This sequence joins TRBV20-1 and TRBJ2-3; no clear D gene. The V gene lost 4 bases and the J gene lost 2 bases, with 16 bases spanning the gap. The CDR3 has 15 residues. Germline V gene sequence: CDR1 DFQATT, CDR2 SNEGSKA (reference sequence). CDR3 protein: CSAKKTLSFTDTQYF. For the CDR3, the DNA is TGCAGTGCTAAAAAGACCCTAAGCTTCACAGATACGCAGTATTTT.

This clonotype has only a few counts. This chain links TRBV5-1 with TRBJ2-1; 12 nucleotides match TRBD2. Germline V gene lookup returns CDR1 SGHRS and CDR2 YFSETQ. This CDR3 is 15 amino acids long. V shed 4 bases, J shed 8 bases, and the junction held 7 bases outside the gene matches. The DNA for the CDR3 is TGCGCCAGCAGCAGTACTAGCGGGAGGAGCTATGAGCAGTTCTTC. Translating it yields CASSSTSGRSYEQFF.

The genes are TRBV12-3 or TRBV12-4 and TRBJ2-5; 11 bases fit TRBD2. The junction had 1 base not matched to a gene; V was cut back by 0 bases and J by 10 bases. This CDR3 is 13 amino acids long. CDR3 DNA: TGTGCCAGCAGTTTAGCGGGACTAGCGGACCAGTACTTC. Translating it yields CASSLAGLADQYF.

Only a few counts were recorded for this clonotype. V is TRBV5-1 and J is TRBJ1-1; 10 nucleotides match TRBD1. Germline CDR1 SGHRS, CDR2 YFSETQ. V was clipped by 4 bases and J by 5 bases; unmatched bases: 8. The CDR3 runs 15 residues. The CDR3 bases are TGCGCCAGCAGCCTTAGGACAGGGGGAGGAACTGAAGCTTTCTTT. Its protein is CASSLRTGGGTEAFF.

This chain uses TRBV7-2 with TRBJ1-2, with D maybe TRBD1 (5 bases). This CDR3 comprises 13 residues. With 6 bases removed from V and 4 bases from J, the gap between germline ends came to 12 bases. CDR1 and CDR2 (germline): SGHTA, FQGNSA. CDR3: CASRQGSSYGYTF. The CDR3 coding sequence is TGTGCCAGCAGGCAGGGCTCGTCCTATGGCTACACCTTC.